The entry below describes one TCR beta chain. This record belongs to a study of blood T cell repertoires in COVID-19. Across the study: The cDNA or gDNA used as material had been derived from T cells, B-cell-depleted T cells, or PBMCs.

The CDR3 totals 16 residues. CDR1 DFQATT and CDR2 SNEGSKA come from the germline V gene (reference sequence). The V gene lost 3 bases and the J gene lost 1 base, with 16 bases spanning the gap. How the authors handled the data: Estimation of nucleated cell counts was performed using reference gene primer amplification. The table came from immunoSEQ multiplex PCR; TCRdb's copy has only in-frame clones and leaves some out. V, J and clone size reflect that table, while D and trimming were determined from the DNA. The sample lists around 140,000 clones, about 86% seen once, with around 8.5% in the top ten.

The TCR comes from a woman in her sixties with acute or convalescent COVID-19. V usage is TRBV20-1 and J usage is TRBJ2-1; D possibly corresponds to TRBD2 (6 bases). The source material was peripheral blood. The DNA for the CDR3 is TGCAGTGCTAGTCCGCCTATCCGGGGGTCCTACAATGAGCAGTTCTTC. Its translation: CSASPPIRGSYNEQFF.